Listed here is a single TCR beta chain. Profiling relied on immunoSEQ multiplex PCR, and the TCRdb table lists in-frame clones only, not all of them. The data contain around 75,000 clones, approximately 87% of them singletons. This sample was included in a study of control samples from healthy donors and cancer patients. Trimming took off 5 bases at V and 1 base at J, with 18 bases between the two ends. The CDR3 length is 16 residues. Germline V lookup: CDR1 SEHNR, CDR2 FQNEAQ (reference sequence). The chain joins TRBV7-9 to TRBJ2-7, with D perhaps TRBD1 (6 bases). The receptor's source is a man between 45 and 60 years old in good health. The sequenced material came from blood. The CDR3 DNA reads TGTGCCAGCAGCCCGGCCAAGGGACACCAATCCTACGAGCAGTACTTC. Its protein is CASSPAKGHQSYEQYF.